The clone carrying this TCR beta chain has just one count. How the authors handled the data: Amplification with reference gene primers provided the estimates of nucleated cell counts. Measured with immunoSEQ multiplex PCR; TCRdb has only the in-frame clones, and not every one. The D gene and trimming were derived from the DNA, and the V and J assignments and clone size from that table. Altogether 300,000 to 450,000 clones are present, 81% being singletons, with the ten largest covering 0.85% to 1.3%. This record belongs to a study of blood T cell repertoires in COVID-19. Study-wide background: Collection of acute and convalescent COVID-19 samples took place in the United States, Italy and Spain. Sources were T cells, B-cell-depleted T cells, or PBMCs; the material itself was cDNA or gDNA.

The sample taken for sequencing was peripheral blood. This receptor was taken from a human donor with acute or convalescent COVID-19. The donor label of this sample is uncertain.

DNA for the CDR3: TGTGCCAGCAGCTTGTTCCAGGGAGGGAGGCAGCCCCAGCATTTT. It yields the protein CASSLFQGGRQPQHF. This chain connects TRBV5-6 to TRBJ1-5; possibly TRBD1 for D (5 bases). Trimming removed 1 base from V and 7 bases from J, with 15 bases in between. CDR1 is SGHDT and CDR2 is YYEEEE in the germline V gene. This CDR3 has 15 amino acids.